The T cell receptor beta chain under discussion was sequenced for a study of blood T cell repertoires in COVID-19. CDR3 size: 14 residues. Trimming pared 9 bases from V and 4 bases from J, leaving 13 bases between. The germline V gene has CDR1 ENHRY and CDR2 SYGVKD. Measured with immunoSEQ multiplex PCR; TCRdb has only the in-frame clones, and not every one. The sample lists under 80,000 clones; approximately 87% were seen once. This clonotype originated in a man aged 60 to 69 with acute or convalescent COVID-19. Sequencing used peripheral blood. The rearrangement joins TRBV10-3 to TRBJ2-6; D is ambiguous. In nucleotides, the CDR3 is TGTGCCATTCCAGTGTCTTCCGGGGCCAACGTCCTGACTTTC. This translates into CAIPVSSGANVLTF.